This paragraph reports one T cell receptor (beta chain). Its specificity is unknown. This sample is drawn from a study of T cell responses to AZD1222 COVID-19 vaccine. General study findings and limits: Baseline seropositivity occurred in only six or seven AZD1222 recipients. Most donors were white British, females outnumbered males, and clonal diversity was possibly underestimated.

V trimming: 0 bases; J trimming: 10 bases; junction bases outside the gene matches: 9. The CDR3 extends over 16 amino acids. The germline V gene encodes CDR1 SGHRS and CDR2 YFSETQ. This table comes from immunoSEQ multiplex PCR, and its TCRdb copy is limited to in-frame clones, with some not included. The table lists 95,000 to 120,000 clones, 86% of them singletons. The source of this sequence is an adult in good health. The sample in question was peripheral blood, obtained on day 0 of AZD1222 vaccination. The rearrangement uses TRBV5-1 and TRBJ1-6, with 8 bases that match TRBD1. The CDR3 reads CASSLDRTGIGSPLHF. DNA of the CDR3: TGCGCCAGCAGCTTGGATAGGACAGGGATTGGCTCACCCCTCCACTTT.